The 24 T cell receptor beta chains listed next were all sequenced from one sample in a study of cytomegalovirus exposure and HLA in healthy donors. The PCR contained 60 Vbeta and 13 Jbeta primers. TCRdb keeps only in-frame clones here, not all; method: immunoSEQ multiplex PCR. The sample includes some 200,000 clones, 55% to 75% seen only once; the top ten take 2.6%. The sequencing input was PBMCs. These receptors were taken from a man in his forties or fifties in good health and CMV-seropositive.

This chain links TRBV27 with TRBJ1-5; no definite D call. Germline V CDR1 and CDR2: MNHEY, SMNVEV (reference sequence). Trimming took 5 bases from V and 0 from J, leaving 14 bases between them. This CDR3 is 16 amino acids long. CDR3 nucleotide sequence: TGTGCCAGCAGTCCGTCACGAGGATATAGCAATCAGCCCCAGCATTTT. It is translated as CASSPSRGYSNQPQHF.

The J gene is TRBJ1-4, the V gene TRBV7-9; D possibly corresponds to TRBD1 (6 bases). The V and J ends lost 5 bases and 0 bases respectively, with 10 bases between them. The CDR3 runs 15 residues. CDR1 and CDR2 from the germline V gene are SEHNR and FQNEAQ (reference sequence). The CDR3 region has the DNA TGTGCCAGCAGCAACAACAGGGCAACTAATGAAAAACTGTTTTTT. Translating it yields CASSNNRATNEKLFF.

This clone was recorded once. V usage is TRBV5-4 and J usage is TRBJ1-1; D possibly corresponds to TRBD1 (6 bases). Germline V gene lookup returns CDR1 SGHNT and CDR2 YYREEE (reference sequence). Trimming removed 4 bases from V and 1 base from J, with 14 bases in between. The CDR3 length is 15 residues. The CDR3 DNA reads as TGTGCCAGCAGCCCCTGGAGAGGGGGGAACACTGAAGCTTTCTTT. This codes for CASSPWRGGNTEAFF.

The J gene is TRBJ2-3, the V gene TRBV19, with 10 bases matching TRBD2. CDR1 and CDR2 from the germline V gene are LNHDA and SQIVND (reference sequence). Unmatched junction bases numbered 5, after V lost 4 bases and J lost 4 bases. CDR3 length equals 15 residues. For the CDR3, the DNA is TGTGCCAGTAGTAAAACTAGCGGGGTGCCAGATACGCAGTATTTT. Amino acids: CASSKTSGVPDTQYF.

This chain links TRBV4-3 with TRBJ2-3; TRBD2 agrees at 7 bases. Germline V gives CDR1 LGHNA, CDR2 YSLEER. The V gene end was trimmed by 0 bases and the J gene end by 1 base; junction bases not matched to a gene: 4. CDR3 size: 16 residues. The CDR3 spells CASSQDGGGGTDTQYF. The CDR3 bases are TGCGCCAGCAGCCAAGATGGCGGGGGAGGCACAGATACGCAGTATTTT.

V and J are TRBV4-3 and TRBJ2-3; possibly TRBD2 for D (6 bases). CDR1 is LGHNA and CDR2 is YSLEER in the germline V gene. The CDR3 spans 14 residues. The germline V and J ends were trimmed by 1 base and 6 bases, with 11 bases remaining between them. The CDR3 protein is CASSQAPGGDTQYF. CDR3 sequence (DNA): TGCGCCAGCAGCCAAGCTCCTGGGGGGGATACGCAGTATTTT.

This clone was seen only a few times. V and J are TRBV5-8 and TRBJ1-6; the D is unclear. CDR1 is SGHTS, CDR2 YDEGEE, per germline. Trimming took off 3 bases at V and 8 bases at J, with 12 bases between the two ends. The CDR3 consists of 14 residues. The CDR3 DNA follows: TGTGCCAGCAGCTCCGGGCTTAGCGATTCACCCCTCCACTTT. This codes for CASSSGLSDSPLHF. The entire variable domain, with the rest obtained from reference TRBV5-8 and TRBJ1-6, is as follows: EAGVTQSPTHLIKTRGQQATLRCSPISGHTSVYWYQQALGLGLQFLLWYDEGEERNRGNFPPRFSGRQFPNYSSELNVNALELEDSALYLCASSSGLSDSPLHFGNGTRLTVT.

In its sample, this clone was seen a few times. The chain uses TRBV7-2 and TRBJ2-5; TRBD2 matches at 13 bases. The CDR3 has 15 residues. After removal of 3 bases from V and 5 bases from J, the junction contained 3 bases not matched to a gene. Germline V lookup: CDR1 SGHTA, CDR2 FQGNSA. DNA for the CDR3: TGTGCCAGCAGCTTCACTAGCGGGGGGGCGGAGACCCAGTACTTC. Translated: CASSFTSGGAETQYF.

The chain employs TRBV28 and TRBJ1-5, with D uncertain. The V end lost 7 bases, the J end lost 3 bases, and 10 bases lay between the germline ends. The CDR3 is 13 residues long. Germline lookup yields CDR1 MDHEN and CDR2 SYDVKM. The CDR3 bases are TGTGCCAGCACAGTTCACACCAATCAGCCCCAGCATTTT. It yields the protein CASTVHTNQPQHF.

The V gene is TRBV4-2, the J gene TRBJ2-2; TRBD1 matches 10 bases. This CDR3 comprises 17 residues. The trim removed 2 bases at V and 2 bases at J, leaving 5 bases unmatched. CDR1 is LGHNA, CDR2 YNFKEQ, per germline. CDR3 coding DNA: TGTGCCAGCAGCCAACGGACAGGGGGTGGAAACACCGGGGAGCTGTTTTTT. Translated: CASSQRTGGGNTGELFF.

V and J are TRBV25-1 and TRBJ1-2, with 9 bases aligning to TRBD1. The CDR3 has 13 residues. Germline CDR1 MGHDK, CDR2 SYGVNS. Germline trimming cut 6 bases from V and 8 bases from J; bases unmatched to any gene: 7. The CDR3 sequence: CASSDRGWRGYTF. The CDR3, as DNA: TGTGCCAGCAGCGACAGGGGGTGGCGAGGCTACACCTTC.

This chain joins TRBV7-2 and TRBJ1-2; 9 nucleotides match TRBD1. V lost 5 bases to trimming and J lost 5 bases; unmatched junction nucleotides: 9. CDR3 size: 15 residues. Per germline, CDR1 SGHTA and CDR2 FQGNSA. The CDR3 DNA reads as TGTGCCAGCAGCCCGGACAGGGGAAGACTTTATGGCTACACCTTC. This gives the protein CASSPDRGRLYGYTF.

The CDR3 region has the DNA TGTGCCCGGTGCGGGGGGGGTACGCATTTT. Amino acid sequence: CARCGGGTHF. The gene calls are TRBV9 and TRBJ1-5; TRBD1 might be the D (5 bases). Trimming removed 10 bases at V and 15 bases at J, with 17 bases between. The germline V gene has CDR1 SGDLS and CDR2 YYNGEE. The CDR3 consists of 10 residues.

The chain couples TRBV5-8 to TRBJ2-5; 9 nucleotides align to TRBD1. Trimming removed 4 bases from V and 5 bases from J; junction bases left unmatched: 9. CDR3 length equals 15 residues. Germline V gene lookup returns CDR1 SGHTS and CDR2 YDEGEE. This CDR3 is CASSQVGQGRETQYF. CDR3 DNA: TGTGCCAGCAGCCAAGTAGGACAGGGGAGGGAGACCCAGTACTTC.

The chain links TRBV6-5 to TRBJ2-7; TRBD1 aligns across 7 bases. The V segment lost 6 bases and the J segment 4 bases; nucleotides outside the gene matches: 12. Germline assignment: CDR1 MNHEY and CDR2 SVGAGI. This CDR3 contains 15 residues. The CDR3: CASSRGQVLAYEQYF. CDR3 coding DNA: TGTGCCAGCAGCCGCGGACAGGTCCTCGCGTACGAGCAGTACTTC.

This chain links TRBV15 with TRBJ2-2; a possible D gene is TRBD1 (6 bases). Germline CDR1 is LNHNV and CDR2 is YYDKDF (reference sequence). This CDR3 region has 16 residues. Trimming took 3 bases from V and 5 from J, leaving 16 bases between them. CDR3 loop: CATSSGQISGTGELFF. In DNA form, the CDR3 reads TGTGCCACCAGCAGCGGACAGATATCGGGGACCGGGGAGCTGTTTTTT.

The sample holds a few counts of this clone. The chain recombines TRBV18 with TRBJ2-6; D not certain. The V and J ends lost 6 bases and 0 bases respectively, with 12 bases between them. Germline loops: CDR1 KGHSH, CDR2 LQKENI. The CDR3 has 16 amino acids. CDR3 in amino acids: CASSELMSSGANVLTF. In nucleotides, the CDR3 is TGTGCCAGCTCGGAGCTTATGAGCTCTGGGGCCAACGTCCTGACTTTC.

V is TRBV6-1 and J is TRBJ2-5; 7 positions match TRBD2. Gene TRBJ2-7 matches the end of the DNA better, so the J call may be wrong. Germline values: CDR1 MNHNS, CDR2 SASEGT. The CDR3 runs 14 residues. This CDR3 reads CASLTDGGKYEQYF. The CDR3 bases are TGTGCCAGCCTGACCGACGGGGGGAAATACGAGCAGTACTTC.

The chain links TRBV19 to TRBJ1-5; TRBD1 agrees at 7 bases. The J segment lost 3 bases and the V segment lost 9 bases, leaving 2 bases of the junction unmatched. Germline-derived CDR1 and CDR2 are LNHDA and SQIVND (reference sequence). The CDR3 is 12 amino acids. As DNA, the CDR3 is TGTGCCAGCGGACAGGTCAATCAGCCCCAGCATTTT. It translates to CASGQVNQPQHF. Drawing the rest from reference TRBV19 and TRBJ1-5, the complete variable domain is DGGITQSPKYLFRKEGQNVTLSCEQNLNHDAMYWYRQDPGQGLRLIYYSQIVNDFQKGDIAEGYSVSREKKESFPLTVTSAQKNPTAFYLCASGQVNQPQHFGDGTRLSIL.

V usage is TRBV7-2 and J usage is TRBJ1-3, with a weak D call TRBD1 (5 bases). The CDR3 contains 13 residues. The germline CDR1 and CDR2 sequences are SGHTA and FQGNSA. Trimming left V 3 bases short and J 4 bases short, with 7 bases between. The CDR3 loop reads CASSLGLGNTIYF. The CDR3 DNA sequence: TGTGCCAGCAGCTTGGGACTCGGAAACACCATATATTTT.

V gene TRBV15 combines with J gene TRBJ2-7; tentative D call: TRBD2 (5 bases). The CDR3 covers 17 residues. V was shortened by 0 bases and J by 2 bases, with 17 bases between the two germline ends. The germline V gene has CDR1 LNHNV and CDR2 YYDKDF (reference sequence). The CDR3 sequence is CATSRDRTFANTYEQYF. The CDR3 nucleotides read TGTGCCACCAGCAGAGATCGGACTTTCGCGAATACCTACGAGCAGTACTTC.

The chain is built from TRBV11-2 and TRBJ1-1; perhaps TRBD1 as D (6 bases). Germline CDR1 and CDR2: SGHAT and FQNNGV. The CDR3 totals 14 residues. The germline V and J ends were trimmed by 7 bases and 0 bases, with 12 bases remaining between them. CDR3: CASTLGGMNTEAFF. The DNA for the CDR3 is TGTGCCAGCACCCTAGGGGGTATGAACACTGAAGCTTTCTTT.

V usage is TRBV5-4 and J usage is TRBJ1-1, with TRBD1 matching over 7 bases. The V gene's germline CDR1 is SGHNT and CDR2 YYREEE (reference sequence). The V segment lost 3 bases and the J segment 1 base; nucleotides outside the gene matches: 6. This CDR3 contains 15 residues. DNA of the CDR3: TGTGCCAGCAGCTCCTCACAGGGGAAGAACACTGAAGCTTTCTTT. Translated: CASSSSQGKNTEAFF.

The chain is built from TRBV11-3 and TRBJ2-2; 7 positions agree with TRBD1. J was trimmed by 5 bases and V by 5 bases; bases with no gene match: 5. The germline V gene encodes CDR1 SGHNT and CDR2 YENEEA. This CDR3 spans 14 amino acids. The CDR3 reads CASSPLTGTGELFF. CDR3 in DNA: TGTGCCAGCAGCCCCTTGACAGGGACCGGGGAGCTGTTTTTT.